A single sample is the source of the 15 T cell receptor beta chains below, sequenced in a study of cytomegalovirus exposure and HLA in healthy donors. With 60 Vbeta and 13 Jbeta primers, the PCR was carried out. Libraries were prepared by immunoSEQ multiplex PCR; TCRdb keeps only in-frame clonotypes and omits some of them. The sample lists about 120,000 clones; 65% to 80% were seen once. Input material: PBMCs. These receptors all stem from a man between 18 and 29 years old in good health and CMV-seropositive.

This clone has a single count. This rearrangement joins TRBV23-1 to TRBJ1-1; tentative D call: TRBD1 (6 bases). TRBV23-1 is an open reading frame whose function is uncertain. The ends were cut back, 4 bases at V and 2 bases at J, with 14 bases in the middle. The CDR3 has 15 residues. CDR3 protein: CASSLSRTENTEAFF. DNA of the CDR3: TGCGCCAGCAGTCTATCCCGGACAGAAAACACTGAAGCTTTCTTT.

The V call is TRBV4-1, the J call TRBJ1-1; 7 bases fit TRBD1. This CDR3 is built from 16 residues. The trim removed 0 bases at V and 5 bases at J, leaving 9 bases unmatched. Per germline, CDR1 MGHRA and CDR2 YSYEKL. CDR3 region: CASSQEGETGRTEAFF. DNA of the CDR3: TGCGCCAGCAGCCAAGAGGGTGAGACAGGGAGGACTGAAGCTTTCTTT.

The CDR3 spells CASSLEFQGEEKLFF. For the CDR3, the DNA is TGTGCCAGCAGCTTGGAATTTCAGGGCGAGGAAAAACTGTTTTTT. The chain links TRBV5-4 to TRBJ1-4; TRBD1 might be the D (5 bases). The CDR3 contains 15 residues. The germline V gene encodes CDR1 SGHNT and CDR2 YYREEE (reference sequence). V lost 0 bases and J lost 8, with 14 bases in between.

The sample holds a few counts of this clone. V gene TRBV6-1 combines with J gene TRBJ2-5; weak D call: TRBD1 (6 bases). The CDR3 is 13 amino acids. With 2 bases removed from V and 12 bases from J, the gap between germline ends came to 16 bases. Per germline, CDR1 MNHNS and CDR2 SASEGT. The CDR3 sequence is CASSERGMRGKYF. Here the CDR3 DNA reads TGTGCCAGCAGTGAAAGGGGAATGAGGGGGAAGTACTTC.

This chain uses TRBV30 with TRBJ2-1, with 15 positions matching TRBD2. Per germline, CDR1 GTSNPN and CDR2 SVGIG (reference sequence). The CDR3 is made up of 14 amino acids. Trimming removed 5 bases from V and 4 bases from J; junction bases left unmatched: 0. CDR3 protein: CAWGTSGGYNEQFF. The CDR3 nucleotides are TGTGCCTGGGGGACTAGCGGGGGGTACAATGAGCAGTTCTTC.

The chain has TRBV6-1 and TRBJ1-5; no clear D gene. This CDR3 spans 15 amino acids. V was trimmed by 3 bases and J by 5 bases, leaving 14 bases between them. The germline gives CDR1 MNHNS, CDR2 SASEGT. The CDR3: CASSDASPSHQPQHF. As DNA, the CDR3 is TGTGCCAGCAGTGATGCTTCGCCCAGTCATCAGCCCCAGCATTTT.

V is TRBV27 and J is TRBJ2-5; 16 bases are a match to TRBD2. The end of the DNA is better explained by TRBJ2-7, so the J call may be wrong. This CDR3 is 18 amino acids long. Germline loops: CDR1 MNHEY, CDR2 SMNVEV (reference sequence). The CDR3 bases are TGTGCCAGCAACACCGGGACTAGCGGGAGGGCCAACTCCTACGAGCAGTACTTC. Residues: CASNTGTSGRANSYEQYF.

The chain combines TRBV5-1 with TRBJ2-3; TRBD2 agrees at 14 bases. The CDR3 has 17 residues. Unmatched junction bases numbered 6, after V lost 4 bases and J lost 2 bases. Germline V gives CDR1 SGHRS, CDR2 YFSETQ. The DNA of the CDR3 is TGCGCCAGCAGCCTTCGGACTAGCGGGGGGACCACAGATACGCAGTATTTT. It yields the protein CASSLRTSGGTTDTQYF.

J is TRBJ2-1 and V is TRBV11-3; TRBD2 aligns across 9 bases. This CDR3 comprises 16 residues. CDR1 is SGHNT and CDR2 is YENEEA in the germline V gene. V lost 5 bases to trimming and J lost 1 base; unmatched junction nucleotides: 6. This CDR3 reads CASSRSGSGSYNEQFF. CDR3 coding DNA: TGTGCCAGCAGCCGTAGCGGGAGTGGATCCTACAATGAGCAGTTCTTC.

The chain links TRBV12-2 to TRBJ1-1. TRBV12-2 is a pseudogene locus. The CDR3 runs 17 residues. In nucleotides, the CDR3 is TGTGCAAGTCGCTTAGAACAAGGGGACTATCTGGTATCTACAGCTTTCTTT. Translation gives CASRLEQGDYLVSTAFF.

The chain has TRBV7-2 and TRBJ2-7, with 9 bases fitting TRBD2. V gave up 2 bases and J gave up 2 bases; unmatched junction bases: 7. The CDR3 is 16 amino acids. Looked up from germline, CDR1 is SGHTA and CDR2 is FQGNSA. Here the CDR3 reads CASSLRWGGGAYEQYF. DNA for the CDR3: TGTGCCAGCAGCTTACGGTGGGGCGGGGGGGCCTACGAGCAGTACTTC.

The V call is TRBV10-3, the J call TRBJ2-7; the match to TRBD1 covers 10 bases. The CDR3 contains 14 residues. Germline V gives CDR1 ENHRY, CDR2 SYGVKD. V dropped 5 bases and J dropped 5; count of bases not matched to a gene: 6. CDR3 bases: TGTGCCATCAGTCAAACCGGGACAGGGGACGAGCAGTACTTC. This translates into CAISQTGTGDEQYF.

V is TRBV5-1 and J is TRBJ2-2, with D unclear. CDR1 and CDR2 (germline): SGHRS, YFSETQ. The length of the CDR3 is 11 residues. V was pared by 6 bases and J by 7 bases, with 7 bases between. CDR3 amino acids: CASTSVGELFF. The CDR3 nucleotides are TGCGCCAGCACGTCCGTCGGGGAGCTGTTTTTT.

In its sample, this clone was seen once. The rearrangement uses TRBV5-1 and TRBJ2-1; D unclear. Germline CDR1 and CDR2: SGHRS and YFSETQ. The CDR3 spans 12 residues. Trimming took 6 bases from V and 6 from J, leaving 10 bases between them. CDR3 in amino acids: CASNHLSNEQFF. The CDR3 nucleotides are TGCGCCAGCAACCACCTAAGCAATGAGCAGTTCTTC.

Worth noting for this clone: One junction end does not reproduce the germline sequence, and a read error may be involved. The chain has TRBV9 and TRBJ2-6, with 7 bases fitting TRBD1. The CDR3 totals 20 residues. Germline V CDR1 and CDR2: SGDLS, YYNGEE. Here the CDR3 reads CASSVRGLGQLGSGANGLTF. CDR3 coding DNA: TGTGCCAGCAGCGTAAGGGGTTTGGGACAGTTAGGCTCTGGGGCCAACGGCCTGACTTTC.